This T cell receptor (beta chain) was identified during a study of CD8+ T cells in alopecia areata (dated by TCRdb to 2016 to 2018). General notes on the study: The treated patients took part in an open-label pilot trial in which moderate-to-severe alopecia areata was treated with oral tofacitinib at 5 to 10 mg twice daily. Patients on tofacitinib were biopsied at baseline and after 4 and 24 weeks of treatment, and several of the patients also had a later scalp biopsy. TCRbeta CDR3 regions were amplified by immunoSEQ multiplex PCR using 35 Vbeta forward and 13 Jbeta reverse primers. In treated patients, disease severity was measured using the SALT score, which gives the percentage of scalp surface area affected. RNA was extracted with the PAXgene miRNA kit for fixed scalp, the miRNeasy kit for PBMCs, and the RNeasy kit for mouse skin. In humans, TCRbeta sequencing was performed on scalp tissue and on sorted CD4+ and CD8+ peripheral blood T cells from healthy controls and from patients with patchy or totalis/universalis alopecia areata. High-throughput TCRbeta sequencing was used to examine T cell clonal expansion in alopecia areata in both the C3H/HeJ mouse model and human patients. Scalp clonality was compared across normal scalp (n=4), patchy alopecia areata scalp (n=8), and alopecia totalis/universalis scalp (n=8). Tofacitinib was administered for 6 to 18 months, and 6 months of follow-up off drug were then conducted to assess delayed response and recurrence.

A note on this clone: Its antigen has not been determined. No qualities accompany the bases; no much larger clone lies one base away.

In the paper's terms, the treatment or condition label means: oral pan-JAK inhibitor, 5-10 mg twice daily. Lesional scalp punch biopsies and peripheral blood were collected from alopecia areata patients. PBMCs were isolated by density centrifugation and stained for CD3, CD4 and CD8, after which CD4+ and CD8+ T cells were sorted on a FACSAria. Broad study findings and their caveats: Compared with normal scalp, lesional scalp had higher clonality and more expanded CD8+ clones, particularly in alopecia totalis/universalis, a pattern that suggests antigenic drive. During tofacitinib treatment, many expanded lesional clones stuck around in both scalp and blood, and this persistence may partly explain why relapse happens after treatment is stopped. Scalp TCR repertoire analysis is complicated because resident alphabeta T cells in normal human skin are also sequenced, whereas mouse skin is dominated by gammadelta T cells. Scalp clonality and the number of expanded CD8+ clones among the top 100 scalp clones were significantly decreased by tofacitinib. Because the treated cohort was small and had just a single nonresponder, larger studies are needed to establish links between baseline CD8+ expansion and response. Compared with mice, TCR sequences shared between patients were less clear, possibly partly because of HLA diversity across the patient population.

Receptor amplification or capture employed the immunoSEQ multiplex PCR assay. RNA was extracted from all samples and reverse transcribed into cDNA as template for TCR sequencing. First-strand cDNA was synthesized using SuperScript III with a 2:1 mix of oligo-dT and random hexamers. A synthetic immune receptor repertoire was used to assess amplification bias, and residual bias was removed computationally. Processing in the source paper ran as follows. Raw reads were preprocessed for error removal, and CDR3 was defined according to IMGT conventions as running from the conserved cysteine to phenylalanine. Clonality was computed as 1 minus the Shannon entropy, with the entropy normalized by log2 of the number of productive unique TCRs. CD4 or CD8 identity of scalp clones was inferred by cross-referencing scalp TCRbeta sequences with sorted blood CD4 and CD8 repertoires. Imported from immuneACCESS, the table was reduced by TCRdb to in-frame sequences with V and J called. These copies leave out some clones; in studies compared against another copy, an unresolved V gene accounts for under half, and the cause of the remainder is not known. The V and J calls and clone size come from that table; D and trimming were worked out from the DNA. In all, the sample holds some 58,000 clones, and 35% to 55% of those were seen once. About 20% of the sample goes to the ten largest clones.

Taken from the germline V gene, the CDR1 and CDR2 loops are SGDLS and YYNGEE. At the junction V is shortened by 3 bases and J by 0 bases, with 10 bases in between. The CDR3 spans 15 residues, from the cysteine through the phenylalanine. The read is trimmed to its CDR3 DNA, 45 bases read in frame from base 1. The sequence came from a human donor with alopecia areata. Sequences were derived from CD8+ T cells sorted from blood, sampled around week 36, from a patient treated with tofacitinib. The V and J genes are TRBV9 and TRBJ1-3; the D segment could be TRBD1, given 5 matching bases. The CDR3 protein sequence reads: CASSAGRPSGNTIYF. The nucleotide sequence reads TGTGCCAGCAGCGCGGGACGGCCCTCTGGAAACACCATATATTTT.